This record concerns one T cell receptor beta chain sequence. Antigen unknown. Using a J-beta primer mix together with a sample-barcoded 5' primer, a second PCR was run for about 6 to 11 cycles. TCRdb used MiXCR to reprocess the 5' RACE reads, holding one entry per CDR3 protein. The sample yields approximately 940,000 distinct CDR3 sequences, under 50% seen once. This sample was included in a study of blood T cells in healthy people across ages. Study-level points and caveats: Diversity of TCR beta correlated strongly with naive T cell percentage.

J lost 2 bases, V lost 6 bases, and 5 bases had no gene match. Germline loops: CDR1 MNHNY, CDR2 SVGAGI (reference sequence). This CDR3 is 14 amino acids long. Material: blood. The rearrangement links TRBV6-6 to TRBJ2-3; 7 nucleotides match TRBD1. The clonotype originates from a man younger than 40 in good health. DNA for the CDR3: TGTGCCAGCAGGAGCGGACAGGACACAGATACGCAGTATTTT. This sequence encodes CASRSGQDTDTQYF.